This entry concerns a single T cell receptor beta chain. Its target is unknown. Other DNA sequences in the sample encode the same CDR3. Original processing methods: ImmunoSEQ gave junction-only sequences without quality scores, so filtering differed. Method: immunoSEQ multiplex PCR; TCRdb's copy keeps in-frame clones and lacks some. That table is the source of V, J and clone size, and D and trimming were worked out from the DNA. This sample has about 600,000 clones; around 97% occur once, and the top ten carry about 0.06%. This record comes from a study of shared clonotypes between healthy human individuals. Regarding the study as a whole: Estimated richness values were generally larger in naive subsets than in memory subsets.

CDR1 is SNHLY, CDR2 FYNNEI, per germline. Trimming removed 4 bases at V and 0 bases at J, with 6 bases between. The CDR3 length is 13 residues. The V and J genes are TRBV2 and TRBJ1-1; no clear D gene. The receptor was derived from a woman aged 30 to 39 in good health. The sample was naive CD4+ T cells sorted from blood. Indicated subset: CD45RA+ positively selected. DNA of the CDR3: TGTGCCAGCAGTGGGCAGCTGAACACTGAAGCTTTCTTT. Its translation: CASSGQLNTEAFF.